The rows below give T cell receptor beta chains drawn from one sample of a study of technical replicates of blood from a few donors. The assay was immunoSEQ multiplex PCR, and TCRdb's table has in-frame clones only and misses some. The sample records under 70,000 clones, around 94% being singletons. Sequenced material: T cells isolated from PBMCs. These receptors all come from a human donor in good health. Both conserved end residues are part of each CDR3.

v_call,j_call,cdr3_length,cdr3_aa
TRBV28,TRBJ1-5,15,CATSHLAIGNQPQHF
TRBV28,TRBJ2-7,14,CASSFKTDTYEQYF
TRBV9,TRBJ2-7,15,CASSETGTGGVEQYF
TRBV13,TRBJ2-7,14,CASSSGTGVYEQYF
TRBV2,TRBJ1-5,14,CASSLAGYNQPQHF
TRBV7-6,TRBJ1-2,14,CASSLAQGANGYTF
TRBV21-1,TRBJ2-1,16,CASSGAGDREEYEQFF
TRBV28,TRBJ1-1,15,CASSTPSYRGTEAFF
TRBV6-4,TRBJ2-3,16,CASSEGTSGVLATQYF
TRBV14,TRBJ2-3,16,CASSPLAGPGVGTQYF
TRBV27,TRBJ1-1,12,CASSPRGRRAFF
TRBV4-1,TRBJ2-7,15,CASSQAGQITYEQYF
TRBV9,TRBJ1-2,15,CASSVEDRGLFGYTF
TRBV6-5,TRBJ2-3,14,CASSRTGKQDTQYF
TRBV2,TRBJ1-2,17,CASRRGGRTDLNYGYTF
TRBV5-1,TRBJ2-2,16,CASSPKDSLNTGELFF
TRBV27,TRBJ2-7,15,CASSTITSGRYEQYF
TRBV29-1,TRBJ2-7,15,CSVSDSETSFGEQYF
TRBV7-8,TRBJ2-7,17,CASSFYRGQGGVYEQYF
TRBV19,TRBJ1-1,13,CATYDRGGTEAFF
TRBV27,TRBJ1-1,12,CASSSWAFEAFF
TRBV18,TRBJ2-3,19,CASSPQQIRRLASTDTQYF
TRBV27,TRBJ2-7,13,CASSHISGGEQYF
TRBV27,TRBJ2-1,15,CASSLFGGRGYEQFF
TRBV19,TRBJ1-5,17,CASSSAGDRYSNQPQHF
TRBV29-1,TRBJ1-1,14,CSVEPETENTEAFF
TRBV11-3,TRBJ2-7,14,CASSLTVPPYEQYF
TRBV7-2,TRBJ2-7,16,CASSLGGAGASYEQYF
TRBV5-1,TRBJ2-1,12,CASSTQGDEQFF
TRBV9,TRBJ2-3,15,CASSVAGGGPDTQYF
TRBV5-1,TRBJ1-1,14,CASSSLDTNTEAFF
TRBV19,TRBJ2-7,14,CASSIGGGVYEQYF
TRBV6-1,TRBJ2-3,15,CASTLTSGSRDTQYF
TRBV27,TRBJ2-2,13,CASSLSNTGELFF
TRBV11-2,TRBJ2-1,15,CASSLDSGAYNEQFF
TRBV4-1,TRBJ2-5,13,CASSGSWRETQYF
TRBV27,TRBJ1-3,17,CASSPSGGSFSGNTIYF
TRBV11-2,TRBJ2-7,15,CASSRPSGSSYEQYF